This T cell receptor beta chain originates from a study of regulatory T cells in long-lasting Graves disease. Study outcomes and limitations: Segments TRBV28, TRBJ1-2 and TRBJ2-5 showed preferential usage in persistent disease. Lower TCR diversity was seen in persistent Graves' patients than in newly diagnosed ones. Rather than thyroid tissue, only peripheral blood underwent study.

Time point in this sample: newly diagnosed GD, antithyroid drugs for less than 3 months. PBMC-extracted RNA yielded the TCR library. Construction of the TCR beta libraries employed iRepertoire HTBI primers in conjunction with Arm-PCR of CDR3 regions. Using its own MiXCR run on the multiplex PCR reads, TCRdb lists one record per CDR3 protein. Among hundreds of thousands of distinct CDR3 sequences listed, approximately 15% were seen once. The germline CDR1 and CDR2 sequences are SQVTM and ANQGSEA. V lost 3 bases to trimming and J lost 4 bases; unmatched junction nucleotides: 8. The CDR3 loop spans 15 amino acids. This clonotype was counted ten times or more. Its antigen is undetermined. The same sample was also used in a study of T cells in Graves' hyperthyroidism and ophthalmopathy.

This specimen was peripheral blood mononuclear cells (PBMCs), taken at new diagnosis, from a patient treated with antithyroid drugs. The V and J genes are TRBV29-1 and TRBJ2-2; 7 bases map to TRBD1. The TCR comes from a woman between 25 and 40 years old with Graves disease. CDR3 DNA: TGCAGCGTTGAGACAGGGCCTGGGGGCACCGGGGAGCTGTTTTTT. It specifies CSVETGPGGTGELFF.